These 28 T cell receptor beta chains originate from one sample sequenced in a study of early T cells in non-severe SARS-CoV-2 infection. TCRdb re-derived calls from the 5' RACE reads in MiXCR, one entry per CDR3 protein. The sample has 65,000 to 70,000 distinct CDR3 sequences; 12% are singletons. The sample taken for sequencing was whole blood. The receptors originated from an adult who was a healthcare worker with PCR-confirmed SARS-CoV-2 infection or an uninfected control (not recorded which).

Here the CDR3 DNA reads TGTGCCAGCAGCTTGCTCTTAACAGGAGACACTGAAGCTTTCTTT. It is translated as CASSLLLTGDTEAFF. The gene calls are TRBV7-9 and TRBJ1-1; D is perhaps TRBD1 (5 bases). The CDR3 runs 15 residues. CDR1 is SEHNR and CDR2 is FQNEAQ in the germline V gene (reference sequence). V lost 3 bases and J 3 bases, leaving 14 bases between the germline ends.

V is TRBV18 and J is TRBJ1-1; D ambiguous. The germline CDR1 and CDR2 sequences are KGHSH and LQKENI. Trimming removed 5 bases from V and 1 base from J, with 11 bases in between. CDR3 size: 14 residues. The CDR3 region has the DNA TGTGCCAGCTCAGAGCTAGATAAGAACACTGAAGCTTTCTTT. Translated, it gives CASSELDKNTEAFF.

This clonotype has just one count. This chain links TRBV7-6 with TRBJ2-3; 11 bases are shared with TRBD2. Germline CDR1 reads SGHVS; CDR2 reads FNYEAQ. V lost 3 bases to trimming and J lost 2 bases; unmatched junction nucleotides: 7. The CDR3 length is 17 residues. CDR3 nucleotide sequence: TGTGCCAGCAGCTTTGTAGCGGGGGGGACTTCCACAGATACGCAGTATTTT. Translating it yields CASSFVAGGTSTDTQYF.

The chain is built from TRBV6-2 or TRBV6-3 and TRBJ2-1; no clear D. CDR1 and CDR2 from the germline V gene are MNHEY and SVGEGT. The CDR3 has 11 residues. Trimming took off 3 bases at V and 8 bases at J, with 5 bases between the two ends. In nucleotides, the CDR3 is TGTGCCAGCAGTTATTCGGATGAGCAGTTCTTC. It specifies CASSYSDEQFF.

This clonotype was seen repeatedly, ten times or more. This chain links TRBV7-2 with TRBJ1-2, with D unresolved. Trimming removed 3 bases from V and 2 bases from J, with 10 bases in between. The germline CDR1 and CDR2 sequences are SGHTA and FQGNSA. The CDR3 has 14 amino acids. CDR3 in amino acids: CASSLAGPNYGYTF. CDR3 nucleotide sequence: TGTGCCAGCAGCTTGGCAGGACCAAACTATGGCTACACCTTC.

The chain carries TRBV6-5 and TRBJ2-7; D gene ambiguous. CDR3 length: 11 residues. V gave up 7 bases and J gave up 2 bases, with 6 bases separating them. Germline CDR1 and CDR2: MNHEY and SVGAGI. The DNA for the CDR3 is TGTGCCAGCAATAATCCCTACGAGCAGTACTTC. It translates to CASNNPYEQYF.

The V call is TRBV27, the J call TRBJ2-2; no reliable D call. Germline V gene lookup returns CDR1 MNHEY and CDR2 SMNVEV (reference sequence). The germline V and J ends were trimmed by 5 bases and 3 bases, with 16 bases remaining between them. The CDR3 loop spans 16 amino acids. CDR3 sequence reads: CASSPHARVYTGELFF. The CDR3, as DNA: TGTGCCAGCAGTCCTCACGCCCGGGTTTACACCGGGGAGCTGTTTTTT.

This clonotype has a count of ten or more. The rearrangement links TRBV7-9 to TRBJ2-7; D might be TRBD1 (5 bases). V lost 4 bases to trimming and J lost 6 bases, with 16 bases between them. The germline CDR1 and CDR2 sequences are SEHNR and FQNEAQ (reference sequence). This CDR3 has 14 residues. In nucleotides, the CDR3 is TGTGCCAGCAGCTCAGGGTTTATTGTCTCCGAGCAGTACTTC. Translating gives CASSSGFIVSEQYF.

This clonotype occurred a few times. This chain connects TRBV5-1 to TRBJ1-2, with unresolved D. Germline values: CDR1 SGHRS, CDR2 YFSETQ. The ends were cut back, 3 bases at V and 8 bases at J, with 20 bases in the middle. The CDR3 loop spans 15 amino acids. The CDR3, as DNA: TGCGCCAGCAGCTCCTACTTACTCACCGGAGGGGGCTACACCTTC. It codes for CASSSYLLTGGGYTF.

This clonotype was counted many times. The J gene is TRBJ2-7, the V gene TRBV20-1, with 7 bases matching TRBD1. The CDR3 sequence is 13 residues long. V was clipped by 2 bases and J by 2 bases; unmatched bases: 3. Per germline, CDR1 DFQATT and CDR2 SNEGSKA (reference sequence). This CDR3 reads CSARRQGTYEQYF. CDR3 DNA sequence: TGCAGTGCTAGAAGACAGGGCACCTACGAGCAGTACTTC.

This clonotype was detected ten times or more. This sequence joins TRBV6-1 and TRBJ1-5; D possibly corresponds to TRBD1 (6 bases). Germline CDR1 and CDR2: MNHNS and SASEGT. V lost 3 bases, J lost 7 bases, and 13 bases lay in between. CDR3 length equals 14 residues. The CDR3 is CASSEGGGGQPQHF. DNA of the CDR3: TGTGCCAGCAGTGAGGGGGGAGGGGGGCAGCCCCAGCATTTT.

This chain links TRBV9 with TRBJ1-4; D might be TRBD1 (5 bases). This CDR3 comprises 15 residues. Trimming took off 10 bases at V and 8 bases at J, with 24 bases between the two ends. Germline CDR1 and CDR2: SGDLS and YYNGEE. The CDR3 protein is CAYTTFAGGSEKLFF. CDR3 bases: TGTGCCTATACCACTTTTGCCGGGGGTTCCGAAAAACTGTTTTTT.

There are many counts of this clonotype. The chain combines TRBV12-3 or TRBV12-4 with TRBJ1-3; D call uncertain. V was clipped by 3 bases and J by 1 base, with 7 bases between them. The CDR3 covers 14 residues. CDR3 DNA sequence: TGTGCCAGCAGTTTGGCCAGTTCTGGAAACACCATATATTTT. Encoded protein: CASSLASSGNTIYF.

In regard to this clonotype: With a much larger clone just one base away, this may be a read error. The chain has TRBV7-8 and TRBJ2-2; 8 nucleotides line up with TRBD2. Germline V gives CDR1 SGHVS, CDR2 FQNEAQ. CDR3 length equals 15 residues. The CDR3 DNA follows: TGTGACAGCAGCTCCAGCGGGGGCAACACCGGGGAGCTGTTTTTT. It yields the protein CDSSSSGGNTGELFF.

The rearrangement joins TRBV20-1 to TRBJ2-3; no clear D gene. The V end was cut by 3 bases, the J end by 5 bases, with 9 bases between. The CDR3 is 12 amino acids. Looked up from germline, CDR1 is DFQATT and CDR2 is SNEGSKA (reference sequence). The CDR3: CSARTPKDTQYF. The CDR3 DNA reads TGCAGTGCTAGGACCCCTAAAGATACGCAGTATTTT.

The chain has TRBV12-3 or TRBV12-4 and TRBJ2-3; D is unclear. The CDR3 runs to 14 residues. V gave up 3 bases and J gave up 2 bases, with 9 bases separating them. CDR3 nucleotide sequence: TGTGCCAGCAGTTTTTCACACCCCACAGATACGCAGTATTTT. This sequence encodes CASSFSHPTDTQYF.

The DNA for the CDR3 is TGCAGTGCTAGAGACCGTAACAGGGGGAACTATGGCTACACCTTC. Translation gives CSARDRNRGNYGYTF. The rearrangement links TRBV20-1 to TRBJ1-2, with 8 bases aligning to TRBD1. The length of the CDR3 is 15 residues. The V gene's germline CDR1 is DFQATT and CDR2 SNEGSKA (reference sequence). Losses at the gene ends were 0 bases for V and 2 bases for J; bases not matched to a gene: 5.

There are a few counts of this clonotype. The CDR3 DNA reads TGTGCCAGCAGTCCACAACTTTACACAGATACGCAGTATTTT. It encodes CASSPQLYTDTQYF. V is TRBV12-3 or TRBV12-4 and J is TRBJ2-3; D is uncertain. The CDR3 is 14 amino acids. Trimming shortened V by 5 bases and J by 2 bases, and 11 bases separated the two germline ends.

V gene TRBV10-2 combines with J gene TRBJ1-2; a possible D gene is TRBD1 (6 bases). The CDR3 contains 14 residues. Germline V gene sequence: CDR1 WSHSY, CDR2 SAAADI. Trimming left V 2 bases short and J 4 bases short, with 11 bases between. CDR3 DNA sequence: TGCGCCAGCAGTGAGGCAGGGGAGGCCTATGGCTACACCTTC. It encodes CASSEAGEAYGYTF.

This clonotype has more than one count but fewer than ten. The rearrangement uses TRBV29-1 and TRBJ2-7, with D maybe TRBD2 (5 bases). CDR1 SQVTM and CDR2 ANQGSEA come from the germline V gene. This CDR3 region has 14 residues. Trimming removed 5 bases from V and 2 bases from J, with 16 bases in between. The CDR3 protein is CSVLETGRTYEQYF. CDR3 nucleotides: TGCAGCGTTTTGGAGACGGGAAGAACCTACGAGCAGTACTTC.

This clonotype was counted many times. The chain recombines TRBV6-1 with TRBJ2-6; D is possibly TRBD1 (5 bases). Germline values: CDR1 MNHNS, CDR2 SASEGT. V shed 4 bases and J shed 4 bases, with 11 bases lying between them. CDR3 length equals 15 residues. The CDR3 sequence is CASSAQGSGANVLTF. The DNA for the CDR3 is TGTGCCAGCAGTGCCCAGGGCTCCGGGGCCAACGTCCTGACTTTC.

This clonotype showed up many times. The chain uses TRBV7-9 and TRBJ2-5, with TRBD1 matching over 8 bases. This CDR3 is 15 amino acids long. With V trimmed by 3 bases and J by 1 base, 4 bases remained unmatched. Germline values: CDR1 SEHNR, CDR2 FQNEAQ (reference sequence). As DNA, the CDR3 is TGTGCCAGCAGCTTCAGTCAGGGGGCCCAAGAGACCCAGTACTTC. This sequence encodes CASSFSQGAQETQYF.

The chain combines TRBV7-9 with TRBJ2-1; perhaps TRBD1 as D (6 bases). Deletions cut 5 bases from V and 8 bases from J, with 19 bases between. Looked up from germline, CDR1 is SEHNR and CDR2 is FQNEAQ (reference sequence). CDR3 size: 15 residues. The CDR3 DNA reads TGTGCCAGCAGCGCGACAGGCTCAATAGGCGATGAGCAGTTCTTC. It codes for CASSATGSIGDEQFF.

A few counts support this clonotype. The rearrangement joins TRBV6-1 to TRBJ1-2; D remains unclear. Germline-derived CDR1 and CDR2 are MNHNS and SASEGT. The CDR3 runs 14 residues. V lost 2 bases to trimming and J lost 0 bases, with 7 bases between them. The CDR3 nucleotides read TGTGCCAGCAGTGAATTTGCAGCTAACTATGGCTACACCTTC. It codes for CASSEFAANYGYTF.

This clonotype was counted a few times. CDR3 bases: TGCAGTGCGGAACCGGGACTAGCGGTGGAGACCCAGTACTTC. Protein product: CSAEPGLAVETQYF. The gene calls are TRBV20-1 and TRBJ2-5; 11 bases line up with TRBD2. The CDR3 consists of 14 residues. Trimming at V came to 6 bases and at J to 5 bases, leaving 8 bases not matched to a gene. CDR1 is DFQATT, CDR2 SNEGSKA, per germline (reference sequence).

The chain employs TRBV3-1 and TRBJ2-7, with unresolved D. V was cut by 0 bases and J by 8 bases, with 11 bases left in between. CDR1 is LGHDT and CDR2 is YNNKEL in the germline V gene (reference sequence). This CDR3 is built from 13 residues. CDR3 nucleotides: TGTGCCAGCAGCCAAGATGTAGACTTAAAGCAGTACTTC. As protein: CASSQDVDLKQYF.

The V gene is TRBV27, the J gene TRBJ2-7; D not certain. With 8 bases removed from V and 7 bases from J, the gap between germline ends came to 9 bases. CDR3 length equals 10 residues. Germline loops: CDR1 MNHEY, CDR2 SMNVEV (reference sequence). Here the CDR3 reads CASGRWEQYF. DNA for the CDR3: TGTGCCAGCGGTCGGTGGGAGCAGTACTTC.

This clonotype was observed a handful of times. The chain employs TRBV20-1 and TRBJ2-5; 7 nucleotides line up with TRBD2. This CDR3 is 13 amino acids long. V lost 5 bases, J lost 5 bases, and 8 bases stayed unmatched. Germline V gives CDR1 DFQATT, CDR2 SNEGSKA (reference sequence). CDR3 loop: CSAALLAQETQYF. DNA of the CDR3: TGCAGTGCTGCCCTACTAGCGCAGGAGACCCAGTACTTC.